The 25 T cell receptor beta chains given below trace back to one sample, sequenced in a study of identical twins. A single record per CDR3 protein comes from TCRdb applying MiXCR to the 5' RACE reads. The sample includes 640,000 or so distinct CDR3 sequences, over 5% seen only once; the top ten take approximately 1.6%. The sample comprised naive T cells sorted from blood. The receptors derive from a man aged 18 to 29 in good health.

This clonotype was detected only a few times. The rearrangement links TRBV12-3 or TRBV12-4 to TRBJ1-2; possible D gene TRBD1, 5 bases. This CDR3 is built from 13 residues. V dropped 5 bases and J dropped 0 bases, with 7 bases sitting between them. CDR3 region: CASSRQSNYGYTF. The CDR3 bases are TGTGCCAGCAGTCGACAGTCTAACTATGGCTACACCTTC.

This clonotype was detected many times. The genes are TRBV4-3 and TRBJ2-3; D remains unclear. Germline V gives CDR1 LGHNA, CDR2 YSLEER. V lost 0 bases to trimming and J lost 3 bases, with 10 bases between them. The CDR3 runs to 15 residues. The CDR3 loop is CASSQEGTKTDTQYF. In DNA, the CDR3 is TGCGCCAGCAGCCAAGAGGGAACAAAGACAGATACGCAGTATTTT.

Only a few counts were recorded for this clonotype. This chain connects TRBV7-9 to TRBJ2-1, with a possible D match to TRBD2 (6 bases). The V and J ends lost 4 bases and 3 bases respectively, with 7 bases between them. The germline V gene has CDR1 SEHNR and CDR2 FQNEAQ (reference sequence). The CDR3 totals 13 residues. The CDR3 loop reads CASSSAGYNEQFF. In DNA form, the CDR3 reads TGTGCCAGCAGCTCAGCGGGCTACAATGAGCAGTTCTTC. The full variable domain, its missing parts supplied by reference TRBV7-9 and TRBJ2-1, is DTGVSQNPRHKITKRGQNVTFRCDPISEHNRLYWYRQTLGQGPEFLTYFQNEAQLEKSRLLSDRFSAERPKGSFSTLEIQRTEQGDSAMYLCASSSAGYNEQFFGPGTRLTVL.

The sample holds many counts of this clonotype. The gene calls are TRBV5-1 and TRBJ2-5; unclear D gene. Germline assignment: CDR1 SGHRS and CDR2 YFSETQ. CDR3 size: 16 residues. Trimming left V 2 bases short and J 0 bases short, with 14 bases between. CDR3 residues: CASSFPPREYQETQYF. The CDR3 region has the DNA TGCGCCAGCAGCTTCCCACCACGCGAGTACCAAGAGACCCAGTACTTC. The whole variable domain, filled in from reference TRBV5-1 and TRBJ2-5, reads KAGVTQTPRYLIKTRGQQVTLSCSPISGHRSVSWYQQTPGQGLQFLFEYFSETQRNKGNFPGRFSGRQFSNSRSEMNVSTLELGDSALYLCASSFPPREYQETQYFGPGTRLLVL.

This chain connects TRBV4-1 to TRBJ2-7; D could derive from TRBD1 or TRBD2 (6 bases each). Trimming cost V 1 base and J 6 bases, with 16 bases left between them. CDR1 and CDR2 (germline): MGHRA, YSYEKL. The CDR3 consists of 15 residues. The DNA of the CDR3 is TGCGCCAGCAGCCAAGTCAGGGCAGGGGAGGCCGAGCAGTACTTC. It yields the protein CASSQVRAGEAEQYF.

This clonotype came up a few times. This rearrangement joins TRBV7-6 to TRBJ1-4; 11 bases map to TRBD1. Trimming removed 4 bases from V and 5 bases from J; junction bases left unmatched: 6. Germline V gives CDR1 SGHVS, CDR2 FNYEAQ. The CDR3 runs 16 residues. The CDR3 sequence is CASSSDRGRLNEKLFF. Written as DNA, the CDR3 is TGTGCCAGCAGCTCGGACAGGGGGCGATTGAATGAAAAACTGTTTTTT. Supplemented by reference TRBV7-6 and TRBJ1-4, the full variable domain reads GAGVSQSPRYKVTKRGQDVALRCDPISGHVSLYWYRQALGQGPEFLTYFNYEAQQDKSGLPNDRFSAERPEGSISTLTIQRTEQRDSAMYRCASSSDRGRLNEKLFFGSGTQLSVL.

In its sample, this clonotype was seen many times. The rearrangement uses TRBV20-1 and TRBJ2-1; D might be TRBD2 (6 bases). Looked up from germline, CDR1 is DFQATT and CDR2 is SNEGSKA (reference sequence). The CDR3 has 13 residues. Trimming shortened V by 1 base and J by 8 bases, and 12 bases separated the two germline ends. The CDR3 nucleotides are TGCAGTGCTAGAGGGGGGAGGCTCGATGAGCAGTTCTTC. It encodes CSARGGRLDEQFF.

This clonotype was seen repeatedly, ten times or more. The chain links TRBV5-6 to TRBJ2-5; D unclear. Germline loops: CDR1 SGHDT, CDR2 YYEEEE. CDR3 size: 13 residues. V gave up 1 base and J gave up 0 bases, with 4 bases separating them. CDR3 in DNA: TGTGCCAGCAGCTTGTCGCACCAAGAGACCCAGTACTTC. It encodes CASSLSHQETQYF. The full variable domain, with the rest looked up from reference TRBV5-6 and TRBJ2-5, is DAGVTQSPTHLIKTRGQQVTLRCSPKSGHDTVSWYQQALGQGPQFIFQYYEEEERQRGNFPDRFSGHQFPNYSSELNVNALLLGDSALYLCASSLSHQETQYFGPGTRLLVL.

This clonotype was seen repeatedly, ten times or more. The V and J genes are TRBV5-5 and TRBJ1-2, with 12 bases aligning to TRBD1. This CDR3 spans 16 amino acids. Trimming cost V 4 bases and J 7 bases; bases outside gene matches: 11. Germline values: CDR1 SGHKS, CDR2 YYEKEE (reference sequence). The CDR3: CASSHDPGQGASGYTF. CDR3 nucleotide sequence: TGTGCCAGCAGCCACGACCCGGGACAGGGGGCTTCTGGCTACACCTTC.

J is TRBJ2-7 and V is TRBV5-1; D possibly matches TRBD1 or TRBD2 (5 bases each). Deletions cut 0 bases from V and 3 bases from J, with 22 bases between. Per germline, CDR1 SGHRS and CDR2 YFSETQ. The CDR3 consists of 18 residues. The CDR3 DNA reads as TGCGCCAGCAGCTTGGCGCCCTGGGGGACCGACACCTACTACGAGCAGTACGTC. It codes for CASSLAPWGTDTYYEQYV.

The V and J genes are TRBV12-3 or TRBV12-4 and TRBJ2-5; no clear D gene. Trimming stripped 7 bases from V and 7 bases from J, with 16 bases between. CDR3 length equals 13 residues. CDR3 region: CASILGSSGTQYF. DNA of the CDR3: TGTGCCAGCATCCTCGGGTCATCAGGGACCCAGTACTTC.

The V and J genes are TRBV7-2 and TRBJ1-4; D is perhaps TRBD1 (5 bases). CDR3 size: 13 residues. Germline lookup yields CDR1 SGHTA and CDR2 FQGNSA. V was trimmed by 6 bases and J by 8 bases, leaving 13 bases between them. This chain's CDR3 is CASRPGSGEKLFF. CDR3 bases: TGTGCCAGCAGACCGGGATCAGGGGAAAAACTGTTTTTT.

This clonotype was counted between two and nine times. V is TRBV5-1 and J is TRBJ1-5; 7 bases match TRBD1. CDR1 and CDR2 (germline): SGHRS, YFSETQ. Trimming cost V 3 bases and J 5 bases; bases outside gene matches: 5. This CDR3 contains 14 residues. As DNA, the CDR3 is TGCGCCAGCAGCTCAACAGGGGTTGATCAGCCCCAGCATTTT. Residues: CASSSTGVDQPQHF.

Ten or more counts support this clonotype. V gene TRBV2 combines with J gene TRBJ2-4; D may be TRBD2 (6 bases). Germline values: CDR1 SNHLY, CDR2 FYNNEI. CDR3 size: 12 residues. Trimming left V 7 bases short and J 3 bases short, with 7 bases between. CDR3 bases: TGTGCCAGCACCGGGGGCAAAAACATTCAGTACTTC. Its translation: CASTGGKNIQYF. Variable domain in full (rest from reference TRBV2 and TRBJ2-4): EPEVTQTPSHQVTQMGQEVILRCVPISNHLYFYWYRQILGQKVEFLVSFYNNEISEKSEIFDDQFSVERPDGSNFTLKIRSTKLEDSAMYFCASTGGKNIQYFGAGTRLSVL.

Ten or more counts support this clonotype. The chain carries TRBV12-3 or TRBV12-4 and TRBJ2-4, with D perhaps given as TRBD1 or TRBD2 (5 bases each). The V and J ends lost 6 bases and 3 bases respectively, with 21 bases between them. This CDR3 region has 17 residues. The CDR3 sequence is CASRTAGPTEGKNIQYF. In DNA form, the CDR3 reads TGTGCCAGCAGGACAGCCGGGCCTACCGAGGGCAAAAACATTCAGTACTTC.

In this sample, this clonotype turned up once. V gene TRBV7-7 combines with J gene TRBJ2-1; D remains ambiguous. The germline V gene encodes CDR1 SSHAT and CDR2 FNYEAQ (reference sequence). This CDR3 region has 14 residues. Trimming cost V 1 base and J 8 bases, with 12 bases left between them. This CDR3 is CASSLGPGYDEQFF. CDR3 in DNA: TGTGCCAGCAGCTTAGGTCCGGGTTACGATGAGCAGTTCTTC. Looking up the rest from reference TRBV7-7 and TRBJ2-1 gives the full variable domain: GAGVSQSPRYKVTKRGQDVTLRCDPISSHATLYWYQQALGQGPEFLTYFNYEAQPDKSGLPSDRFSAERPEGSISTLTIQRTEQRDSAMYRCASSLGPGYDEQFFGPGTRLTVL.

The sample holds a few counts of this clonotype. The CDR3 spells CASSPRPGDPSHQPQHF. The CDR3, as DNA: TGTGCCAGCTCACCACGACCCGGTGACCCAAGTCATCAGCCCCAGCATTTT. The chain is built from TRBV18 and TRBJ1-5; D unclear. Germline lookup yields CDR1 KGHSH and CDR2 LQKENI. V was cut by 1 base and J by 5 bases, with 18 bases left in between. This CDR3 has 17 amino acids. Based on the CDR3 plus reference TRBV18 and TRBJ1-5, the full variable domain is NAGVMQNPRHLVRRRGQEARLRCSPMKGHSHVYWYRQLPEEGLKFMVYLQKENIIDESGMPKERFSAEFPKEGPSILRIQQVVRGDSAAYFCASSPRPGDPSHQPQHFGDGTRLSIL.

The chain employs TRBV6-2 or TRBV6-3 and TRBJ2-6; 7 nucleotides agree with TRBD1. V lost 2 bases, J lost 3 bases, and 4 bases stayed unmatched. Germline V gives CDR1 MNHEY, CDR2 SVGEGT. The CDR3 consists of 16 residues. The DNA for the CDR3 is TGTGCCAGCAGTTACAGGGGGCTAAGTGGGGCCAACGTCCTGACTTTC. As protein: CASSYRGLSGANVLTF.

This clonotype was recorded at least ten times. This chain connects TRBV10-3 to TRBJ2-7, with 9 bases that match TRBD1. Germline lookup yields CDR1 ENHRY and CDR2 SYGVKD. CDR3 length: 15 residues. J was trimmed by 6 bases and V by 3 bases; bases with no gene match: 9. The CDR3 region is CAISDPTGTGTEQYF. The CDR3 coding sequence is TGTGCCATCAGTGATCCAACCGGGACAGGGACCGAGCAGTACTTC.

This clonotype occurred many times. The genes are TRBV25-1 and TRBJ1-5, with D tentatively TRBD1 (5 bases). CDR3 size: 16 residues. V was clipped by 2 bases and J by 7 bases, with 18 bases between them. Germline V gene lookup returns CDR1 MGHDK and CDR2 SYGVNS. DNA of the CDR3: TGTGCCAGCAGTGAAGGGGGTGCGAGGGGATACCAGCCCCAGCATTTT. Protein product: CASSEGGARGYQPQHF.

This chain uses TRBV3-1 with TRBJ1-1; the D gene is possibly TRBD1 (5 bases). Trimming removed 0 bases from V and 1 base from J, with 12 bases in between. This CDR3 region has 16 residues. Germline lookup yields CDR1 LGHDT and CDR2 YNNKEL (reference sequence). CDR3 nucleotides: TGTGCCAGCAGCCAAGATAGCCGCGGGGGGAACACTGAAGCTTTCTTT. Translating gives CASSQDSRGGNTEAFF.

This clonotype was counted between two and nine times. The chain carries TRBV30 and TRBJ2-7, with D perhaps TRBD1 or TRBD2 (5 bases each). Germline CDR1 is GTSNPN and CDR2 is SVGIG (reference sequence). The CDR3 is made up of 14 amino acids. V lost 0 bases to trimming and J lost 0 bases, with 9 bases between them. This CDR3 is CAWSVLGDSYEQYF. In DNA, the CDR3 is TGTGCCTGGAGTGTACTGGGGGACTCCTACGAGCAGTACTTC. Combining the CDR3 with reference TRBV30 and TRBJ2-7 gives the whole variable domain SQTIHQWPATLVQPVGSPLSLECTVEGTSNPNLYWYRQAAGRGLQLLFYSVGIGQISSEVPQNLSASRPQDRQFILSSKKLLLSDSGFYLCAWSVLGDSYEQYFGPGTRLTVT.

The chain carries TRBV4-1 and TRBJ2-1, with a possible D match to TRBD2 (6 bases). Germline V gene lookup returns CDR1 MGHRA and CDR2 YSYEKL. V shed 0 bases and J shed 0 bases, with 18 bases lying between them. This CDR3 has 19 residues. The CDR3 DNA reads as TGCGCCAGCAGCCAAGATACTTCAACCGGGAGCCTCTCCTACAATGAGCAGTTCTTC. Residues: CASSQDTSTGSLSYNEQFF.

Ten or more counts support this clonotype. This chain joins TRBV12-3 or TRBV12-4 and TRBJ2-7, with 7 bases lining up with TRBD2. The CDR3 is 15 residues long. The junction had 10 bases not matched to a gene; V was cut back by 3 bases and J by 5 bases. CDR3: CASSFVASGVHEQYF. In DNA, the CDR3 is TGTGCCAGCAGTTTTGTGGCTAGCGGTGTCCACGAGCAGTACTTC.

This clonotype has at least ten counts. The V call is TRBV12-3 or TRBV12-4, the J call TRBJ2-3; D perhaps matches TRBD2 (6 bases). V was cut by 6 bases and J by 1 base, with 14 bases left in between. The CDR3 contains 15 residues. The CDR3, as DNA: TGTGCCAGCAGGGGGGGAGTCGCCCGCACAGATACGCAGTATTTT. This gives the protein CASRGGVARTDTQYF.